A single sample is the source of the 28 T cell receptor beta chains below, sequenced in a study of T cells in Graves' hyperthyroidism and ophthalmopathy. Regions amplified from RNA transcripts were the TCR beta CDR3 regions. An initial round of RT-PCR targeting the TCR CDR3 relied on the HTBI primer set. One entry per CDR3 protein results from TCRdb running MiXCR on the multiplex PCR reads. The sample holds 250,000 to 300,000 distinct CDR3 sequences, approximately 14% seen once. The specimen was blood. The receptors come from a woman in her forties or fifties with Graves' hyperthyroidism that later progressed to Graves' ophthalmopathy.

This clonotype was observed at least ten times. The CDR3 nucleotides are TGCAGCGTTGAACCCGGCTCCAAGGGAGATACGCAGTATTTT. Its protein is CSVEPGSKGDTQYF. This chain connects TRBV29-1 to TRBJ2-3; D call uncertain. V gave up 2 bases and J gave up 5 bases, with 14 bases separating them. CDR1 is SQVTM, CDR2 ANQGSEA, per germline. The CDR3 is made up of 14 amino acids.

In its sample, this clonotype was seen a few times. The V call is TRBV7-6, the J call TRBJ1-4, with no clear D. Germline V lookup: CDR1 SGHVS, CDR2 FNYEAQ. V gave up 5 bases and J gave up 8 bases, with 15 bases separating them. The CDR3 has 14 residues. The DNA of the CDR3 is TGTGCCAGCAGCCGATCGGGCCGAGAAGAAAAACTGTTTTTT. Protein product: CASSRSGREEKLFF.

This clonotype was counted at least ten times. The chain joins TRBV12-3 or TRBV12-4 to TRBJ2-2; the D is unclear. The CDR3 is made up of 14 amino acids. V gave up 2 bases and J gave up 4 bases, with 8 bases separating them. Written as DNA, the CDR3 is TGTGCCAGCAGTTTATACGGGCGCACCGGGGAGCTGTTTTTT. This codes for CASSLYGRTGELFF.

The table lists this clonotype with many counts. The V gene is TRBV20-1, the J gene TRBJ2-7; D might be TRBD2 (6 bases). The V gene's germline CDR1 is DFQATT and CDR2 SNEGSKA (reference sequence). Trimming removed 3 bases from V and 3 bases from J, with 18 bases in between. The CDR3 spans 15 residues. The CDR3 is CSARPPGVRGYEQYF. The DNA of the CDR3 is TGCAGTGCTAGGCCTCCGGGAGTCCGGGGCTACGAGCAGTACTTC.

A few counts support this clonotype. V is TRBV3-1 and J is TRBJ1-6, with D unclear. The CDR3 consists of 16 residues. CDR1 and CDR2 (germline): LGHDT, YNNKEL (reference sequence). V was clipped by 2 bases and J by 7 bases, with 15 bases between them. For the CDR3, the DNA is TGTGCCAGCAGCCAAAGCGAACTGGGGTGGAATTCACCCCTCCACTTT. This sequence encodes CASSQSELGWNSPLHF.

In this sample, this clonotype turned up many times. CDR3: CAWAQGVGDTQYF. The CDR3 nucleotides are TGTGCCTGGGCACAGGGCGTGGGAGATACGCAGTATTTT. V is TRBV30 and J is TRBJ2-3, with TRBD1 as a possible D gene (6 bases). The germline V gene has CDR1 GTSNPN and CDR2 SVGIG (reference sequence). The V gene lost 5 bases and the J gene lost 5 bases, with 14 bases spanning the gap. The CDR3 is 13 amino acids. Full variable domain (rest looked up from reference TRBV30 and TRBJ2-3): SQTIHQWPATLVQPVGSPLSLECTVEGTSNPNLYWYRQAAGRGLQLLFYSVGIGQISSEVPQNLSASRPQDRQFILSSKKLLLSDSGFYLCAWAQGVGDTQYFGPGTRLTVL.

In its sample, this clonotype was seen many times. J is TRBJ2-7 and V is TRBV20-1; D gene uncertain. The V gene lost 8 bases and the J gene lost 2 bases, with 16 bases spanning the gap. Looked up from germline, CDR1 is DFQATT and CDR2 is SNEGSKA (reference sequence). This CDR3 region has 13 residues. CDR3 nucleotides: TGCAGTCCAGTGGTGGGCGTGACCTACGAGCAGTACTTC. It translates to CSPVVGVTYEQYF.

This clonotype occurred many times. The genes are TRBV20-1 and TRBJ2-7; TRBD1 agrees at 8 bases. The V gene's germline CDR1 is DFQATT and CDR2 SNEGSKA (reference sequence). This CDR3 spans 15 amino acids. The V and J ends lost 0 bases and 2 bases, in that order; junction bases with no gene match: 6. In DNA form, the CDR3 reads TGCAGTGCTAGAGATCAGGACAGGGATCCCTACGAGCAGTACTTC. It codes for CSARDQDRDPYEQYF.

This clonotype was recorded at least ten times. The chain links TRBV5-1 to TRBJ2-7; D not resolved. V lost 1 base and J 9 bases, leaving 20 bases between the germline ends. Germline V gene sequence: CDR1 SGHRS, CDR2 YFSETQ. The CDR3 contains 15 residues. As DNA, the CDR3 is TGCGCCAGCAGCTTGTTCCTGGGCGGAGACGACCTGCAGTACTTC. Amino acids: CASSLFLGGDDLQYF.

This clonotype was seen ten or more times. The gene calls are TRBV12-3 or TRBV12-4 and TRBJ2-1; D unclear. There are 15 residues in the CDR3. The V gene lost 2 bases and the J gene lost 5 bases, with 13 bases spanning the gap. The CDR3 bases are TGTGCCAGCAGTTTAACCCCTACTGGGGACAATGAGCAGTTCTTC. Translated, it gives CASSLTPTGDNEQFF.

The chain combines TRBV5-1 with TRBJ1-1; the D is unclear. The CDR3 consists of 14 residues. V lost 3 bases and J 11 bases, leaving 20 bases between the germline ends. From germline, CDR1 is SGHRS and CDR2 YFSETQ. The CDR3 DNA is TGCGCCAGCAGCTCGAGGACCATCACCCTTGGGGCTTTCTTT. As protein: CASSSRTITLGAFF. The full variable domain, rest sourced from reference TRBV5-1 and TRBJ1-1, is KAGVTQTPRYLIKTRGQQVTLSCSPISGHRSVSWYQQTPGQGLQFLFEYFSETQRNKGNFPGRFSGRQFSNSRSEMNVSTLELGDSALYLCASSSRTITLGAFFGQGTRLTVV.

This clonotype occurred many times. The chain recombines TRBV20-1 with TRBJ1-2; no clear D gene. Trimming stripped 2 bases from V and 4 bases from J, with 14 bases between. The length of the CDR3 is 14 residues. Germline CDR1 and CDR2: DFQATT and SNEGSKA (reference sequence). In DNA, the CDR3 is TGCAGTGCTAGATTAGGGAGTCGGATCTATGGCTACACCTTC. Encoded protein: CSARLGSRIYGYTF.

The V and J genes are TRBV6-6 and TRBJ1-6; no clear D gene. The V end lost 2 bases, the J end lost 4 bases, and 9 bases lay between the germline ends. Germline CDR1 reads MNHNY; CDR2 reads SVGAGI (reference sequence). The CDR3 spans 15 residues. The CDR3 DNA reads TGTGCCAGCAGTTACCTCGGGCCGTATAATTCACCCCTCCACTTT. It is translated as CASSYLGPYNSPLHF.

This clonotype was detected many times. This chain connects TRBV12-3 or TRBV12-4 to TRBJ1-1; 7 nucleotides agree with TRBD1. The ends lost 7 bases at V and 8 bases at J; junction bases unmatched: 7. CDR3 length equals 12 residues. CDR3 loop: CASIQGGQEAFF. In nucleotides, the CDR3 is TGTGCCAGCATTCAAGGGGGCCAGGAAGCTTTCTTT.

This clonotype was counted ten times or more. The genes are TRBV2 and TRBJ2-7, with D possibly matching TRBD1 (5 bases). This CDR3 is 13 amino acids long. Looked up from germline, CDR1 is SNHLY and CDR2 is FYNNEI. The V end was cut by 8 bases, the J end by 5 bases, with 16 bases between. As DNA, the CDR3 is TGTGCCAGCGATCCAGGGTTTCGGAACGAGCAGTACTTC. It codes for CASDPGFRNEQYF.

There are a few counts of this clonotype. This sequence joins TRBV10-1 and TRBJ2-3; TRBD2 matches 10 bases. The CDR3 is 15 amino acids. V dropped 10 bases and J dropped 0; count of bases not matched to a gene: 7. Germline CDR1 reads WNHNN; CDR2 reads SYGVQD (reference sequence). The CDR3 region is CATSGSQASTDTQYF. As DNA, the CDR3 is TGCGCCACTAGCGGGAGTCAAGCTAGCACAGATACGCAGTATTTT.

This clonotype was seen repeatedly, ten times or more. This chain connects TRBV6-1 to TRBJ2-3, with 7 nucleotides matching TRBD2. This CDR3 region has 17 residues. V lost 5 bases, J lost 5 bases, and 16 bases stayed unmatched. Germline V gene sequence: CDR1 MNHNS, CDR2 SASEGT. CDR3 in amino acids: CASSYNSAGDLGDTQYF. Here the CDR3 DNA reads TGTGCCAGCAGTTATAATTCTGCGGGAGATCTGGGAGATACGCAGTATTTT.

This clonotype was recorded many times. The V gene is TRBV11-2, the J gene TRBJ2-3; TRBD2 matches at 7 bases. The germline V gene has CDR1 SGHAT and CDR2 FQNNGV. Unmatched junction bases numbered 8, after V lost 4 bases and J lost 4 bases. CDR3 length equals 15 residues. The CDR3 region is CASSYSWTRADTQYF. The CDR3 DNA sequence: TGTGCCAGCAGCTACTCCTGGACTAGAGCAGATACGCAGTATTTT.

Many counts were recorded for this clonotype. This rearrangement joins TRBV18 to TRBJ2-7, with 8 bases lining up with TRBD2. The CDR3 consists of 15 residues. The V and J ends lost 3 bases and 6 bases, in that order; junction bases with no gene match: 10. Germline V CDR1 and CDR2: KGHSH, LQKENI. CDR3 nucleotide sequence: TGTGCCAGCTCACCGGTAGCGGGGATTGGGATCGAGCAGTACTTC. Protein sequence: CASSPVAGIGIEQYF.

This clonotype was detected ten times or more. The genes are TRBV28 and TRBJ1-2; D unresolved. V lost 5 bases and J 3 bases, leaving 16 bases between the germline ends. The CDR3 consists of 15 residues. Germline V gene sequence: CDR1 MDHEN, CDR2 SYDVKM. DNA of the CDR3: TGTGCCAGCAGTGGCCCCCCTGAGGAAGACTATGGCTACACCTTC. Translating it yields CASSGPPEEDYGYTF.

This clonotype has only a few counts. A read error may be the cause here, since a much bigger clone is one base away. The V gene is TRBV27, the J gene TRBJ2-3; perhaps TRBD2 as D (5 bases). CDR1 is MNHEY, CDR2 SMNVEV, per germline (reference sequence). The CDR3 has 15 residues. V was pared by 8 bases and J by 1 base, with 16 bases between. The CDR3 DNA reads TGTGCCAGCGGTAGCGACGGGATTGGCACAGATACGCAGTATTTT. It encodes CASGSDGIGTDTQYF.

This clonotype was counted ten times or more. The CDR3 spells CASSPFGSGASTDTQYF. The CDR3 nucleotides are TGTGCCAGCAGCCCGTTCGGTAGCGGGGCTAGCACAGATACGCAGTATTTT. The chain has TRBV7-8 and TRBJ2-3; 8 bases are a match to TRBD2. Germline CDR1 is SGHVS and CDR2 is FQNEAQ. V was clipped by 5 bases and J by 0 bases; unmatched bases: 10. The length of the CDR3 is 17 residues.

This clonotype was detected ten times or more. The chain has TRBV11-2 and TRBJ1-5; 7 bases agree with TRBD1. V lost 3 bases, J lost 7 bases, and 3 bases stayed unmatched. The CDR3 has 13 residues. CDR1 and CDR2 from the germline V gene are SGHAT and FQNNGV. In nucleotides, the CDR3 is TGTGCCAGCAGCTTCGACAGGGAACAGCCCCAGCATTTT. This codes for CASSFDREQPQHF. The whole variable domain, remainder taken from reference TRBV11-2 and TRBJ1-5, is EAGVAQSPRYKIIEKRQSVAFWCNPISGHATLYWYQQILGQGPKLLIQFQNNGVVDDSQLPKDRFSAERLKGVDSTLKIQPAKLEDSAVYLCASSFDREQPQHFGDGTRLSIL.

There are many counts of this clonotype. The chain combines TRBV12-3 or TRBV12-4 with TRBJ1-4; D gene uncertain. This CDR3 has 13 amino acids. V lost 5 bases and J 7 bases, leaving 11 bases between the germline ends. The CDR3 sequence: CASSPPSGEKLFF. The CDR3 region has the DNA TGTGCCAGCAGTCCCCCCTCGGGTGAAAAACTGTTTTTT.

This chain uses TRBV7-9 with TRBJ2-1; 9 positions match TRBD1. CDR3 length: 16 amino acids. Germline V gene sequence: CDR1 SEHNR, CDR2 FQNEAQ (reference sequence). V shed 5 bases and J 0 bases; nucleotides not matched to a gene: 5. The chain's CDR3 is CASSPGQGNSYNEQFF. DNA for the CDR3: TGTGCCAGCAGCCCGGGACAGGGAAACTCCTACAATGAGCAGTTCTTC.

About this clonotype itself: This may come from a read error, since a much larger clone is one base off. The V call is TRBV5-1, the J call TRBJ2-3; TRBD2 agrees at 9 bases. Unmatched junction bases numbered 11, after V lost 6 bases and J lost 6 bases. Germline V gene data show CDR1 as SGHRS and CDR2 as YFSETQ. The CDR3 runs to 15 residues. The CDR3 region is CASNVAGALRDTQYF. CDR3 coding DNA: TGCGCCAGCAACGTAGCGGGAGCACTCCGGGATACGCAGTATTTT.

This clonotype occurred a few times. The chain has TRBV4-1 and TRBJ1-2; 7 bases are a match to TRBD1. This CDR3 has 14 amino acids. The V gene's germline CDR1 is MGHRA and CDR2 YSYEKL. With V trimmed by 3 bases and J by 9 bases, 10 bases remained unmatched. The CDR3 sequence is CASSQGQWAGSYTF. The CDR3 bases are TGCGCCAGCAGCCAGGGACAGTGGGCCGGGAGCTACACCTTC.

This clonotype was seen a few times. V and J are TRBV15 and TRBJ1-2, with TRBD1 matching 10 bases. Germline lookup yields CDR1 LNHNV and CDR2 YYDKDF (reference sequence). The CDR3 has 13 residues. J lost 7 bases, V lost 8 bases, and 7 bases had no gene match. The CDR3 protein is CATAAGTGVGYTF. The CDR3 nucleotides read TGTGCCACCGCAGCCGGGACAGGGGTTGGCTACACCTTC. The variable domain in full, with the rest retrieved from reference TRBV15 and TRBJ1-2, is DAMVIQNPRYQVTQFGKPVTLSCSQTLNHNVMYWYQQKSSQAPKLLFHYYDKDFNNEADTPDNFQSRRPNTSFCFLDIRSPGLGDTAMYLCATAAGTGVGYTFGSGTRLTVV.